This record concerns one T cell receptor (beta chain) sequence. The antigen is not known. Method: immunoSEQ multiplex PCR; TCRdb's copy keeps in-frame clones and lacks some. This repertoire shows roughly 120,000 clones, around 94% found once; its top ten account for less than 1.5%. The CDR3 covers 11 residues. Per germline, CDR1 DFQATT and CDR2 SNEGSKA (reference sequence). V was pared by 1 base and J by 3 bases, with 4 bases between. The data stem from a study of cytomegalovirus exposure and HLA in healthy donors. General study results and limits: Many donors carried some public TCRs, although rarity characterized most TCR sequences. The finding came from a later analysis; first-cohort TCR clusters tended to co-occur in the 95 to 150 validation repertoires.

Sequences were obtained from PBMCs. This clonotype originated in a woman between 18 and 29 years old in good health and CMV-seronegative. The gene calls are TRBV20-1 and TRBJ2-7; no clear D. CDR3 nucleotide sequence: TGCAGTGCTAGAGGCGTCTACGAGCAGTACTTC. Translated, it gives CSARGVYEQYF.